This entry is about one T cell receptor (beta chain). The CDR3 is made up of 14 amino acids. Germline V gene sequence: CDR1 WSHSY, CDR2 SAAADI. Trimming shortened V by 6 bases and J by 8 bases, and 14 bases separated the two germline ends. This sample is drawn from a study of blood T cell repertoires in COVID-19. Some clones are missing from TCRdb's copy, which holds only in-frame ones; the method was immunoSEQ multiplex PCR. The sample includes about 150,000 clones, around 83% seen only once; the top ten take approximately 9.1%. The sample consisted of PBMCs or T cells enriched from blood (not recorded which). The gene calls are TRBV10-2 and TRBJ1-6; D not certain. The receptor comes from a man between 50 and 59 years old who had recovered from COVID-19. The CDR3 protein is CASRDLILDSPLHF. CDR3 DNA sequence: TGCGCCAGCAGGGACTTGATTTTGGATTCACCCCTCCACTTT.